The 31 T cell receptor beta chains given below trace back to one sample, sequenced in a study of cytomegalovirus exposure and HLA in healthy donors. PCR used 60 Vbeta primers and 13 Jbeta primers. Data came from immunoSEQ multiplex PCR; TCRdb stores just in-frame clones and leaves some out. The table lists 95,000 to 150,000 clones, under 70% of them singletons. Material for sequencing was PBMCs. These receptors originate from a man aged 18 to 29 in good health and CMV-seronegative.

As DNA, the CDR3 is TGTGCCAGCAGTCGTAGCGGGGGGGCCCCCAATGAGCAGTTCTTC. It encodes CASSRSGGAPNEQFF. The chain has TRBV9 and TRBJ2-1; 11 nucleotides match TRBD2. The CDR3 has 15 residues. CDR1 and CDR2 from the germline V gene are SGDLS and YYNGEE. Trimming removed 5 bases from V and 6 bases from J; junction bases left unmatched: 7. Filled out from reference TRBV9 and TRBJ2-1, the complete variable domain reads DSGVTQTPKHLITATGQRVTLRCSPRSGDLSVYWYQQSLDQGLQFLIQYYNGEERAKGNILERFSAQQFPDLHSELNLSSLELGDSALYFCASSRSGGAPNEQFFGPGTRLTVL.

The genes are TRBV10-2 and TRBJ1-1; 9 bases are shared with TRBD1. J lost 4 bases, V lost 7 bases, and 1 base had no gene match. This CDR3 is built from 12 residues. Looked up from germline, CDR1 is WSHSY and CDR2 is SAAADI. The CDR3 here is CASKTGGTEAFF. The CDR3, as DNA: TGCGCCAGCAAGACAGGGGGCACTGAAGCTTTCTTT.

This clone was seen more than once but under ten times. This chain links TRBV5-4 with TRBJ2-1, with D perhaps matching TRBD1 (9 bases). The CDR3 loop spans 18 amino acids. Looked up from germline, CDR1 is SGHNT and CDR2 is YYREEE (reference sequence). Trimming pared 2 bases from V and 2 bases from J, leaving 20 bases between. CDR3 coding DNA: TGTGCCAGCAGCTTACCGGGGGGGACAGGGTCCCCCTACAATGAGCAGTTCTTC. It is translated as CASSLPGGTGSPYNEQFF.

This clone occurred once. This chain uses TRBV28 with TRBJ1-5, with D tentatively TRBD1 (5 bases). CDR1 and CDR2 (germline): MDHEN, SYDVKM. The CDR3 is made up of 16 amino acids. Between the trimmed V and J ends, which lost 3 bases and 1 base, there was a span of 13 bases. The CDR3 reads CASSFGTGGSNQPQHF. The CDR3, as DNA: TGTGCCAGCAGTTTTGGTACCGGGGGAAGCAATCAGCCCCAGCATTTT.

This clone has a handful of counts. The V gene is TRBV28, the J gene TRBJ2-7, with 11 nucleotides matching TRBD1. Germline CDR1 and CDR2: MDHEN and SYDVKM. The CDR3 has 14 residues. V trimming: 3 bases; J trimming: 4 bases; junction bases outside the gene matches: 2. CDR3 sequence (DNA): TGTGCCAGCAGTTTGGACAGGGGGCTGTACGAGCAGTACTTC. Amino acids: CASSLDRGLYEQYF.

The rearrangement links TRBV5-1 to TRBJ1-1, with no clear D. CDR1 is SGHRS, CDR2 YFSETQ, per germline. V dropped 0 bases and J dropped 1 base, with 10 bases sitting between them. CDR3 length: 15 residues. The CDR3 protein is CASSLDAGKNTEAFF. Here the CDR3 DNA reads TGCGCCAGCAGCTTGGACGCAGGCAAGAACACTGAAGCTTTCTTT.

CDR3 DNA sequence: TGCGCCACACAGGGGGACACTGAAGCTTTCTTT. This sequence encodes CATQGDTEAFF. V gene TRBV4-1 combines with J gene TRBJ1-1, with 8 bases lining up with TRBD1. With 10 bases clipped from V and 3 bases from J, the junction kept 1 base outside the gene matches. Germline-derived CDR1 and CDR2 are MGHRA and YSYEKL. CDR3 length: 11 residues.

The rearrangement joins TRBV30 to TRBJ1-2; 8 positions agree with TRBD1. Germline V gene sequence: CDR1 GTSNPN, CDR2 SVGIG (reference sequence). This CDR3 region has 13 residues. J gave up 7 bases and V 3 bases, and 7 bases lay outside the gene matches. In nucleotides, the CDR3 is TGTGCCTGGAGCGCCCCAGGGGGCGCTGGCTACACCTTC. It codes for CAWSAPGGAGYTF.

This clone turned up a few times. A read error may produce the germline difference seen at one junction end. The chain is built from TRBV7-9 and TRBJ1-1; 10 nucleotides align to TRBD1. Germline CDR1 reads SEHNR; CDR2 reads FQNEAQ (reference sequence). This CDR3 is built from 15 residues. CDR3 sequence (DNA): TGTTCCAGCAGCTTAGGACAGGGGGGCTTGTCGGCGGCTTTCTTT. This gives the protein CSSSLGQGGLSAAFF.

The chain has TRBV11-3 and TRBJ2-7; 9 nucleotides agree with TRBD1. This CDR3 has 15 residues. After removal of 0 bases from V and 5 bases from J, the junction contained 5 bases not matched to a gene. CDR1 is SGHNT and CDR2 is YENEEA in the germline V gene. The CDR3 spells CASSLDGTGINEQYF. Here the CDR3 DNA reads TGTGCCAGCAGCTTAGATGGGACAGGGATCAACGAGCAGTACTTC.

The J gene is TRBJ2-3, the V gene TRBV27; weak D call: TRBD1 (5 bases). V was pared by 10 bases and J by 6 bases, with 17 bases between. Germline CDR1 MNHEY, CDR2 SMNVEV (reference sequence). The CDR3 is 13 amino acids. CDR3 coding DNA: TGTGCCACCCAAGGGGATGTCGGCGATACGCAGTATTTT. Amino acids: CATQGDVGDTQYF.

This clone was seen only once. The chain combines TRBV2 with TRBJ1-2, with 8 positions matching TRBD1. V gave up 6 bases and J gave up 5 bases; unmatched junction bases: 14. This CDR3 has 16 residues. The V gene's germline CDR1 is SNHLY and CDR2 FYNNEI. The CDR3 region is CASREDRALMDYGYTF. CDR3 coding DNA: TGTGCCAGCAGAGAGGACAGGGCGTTAATGGATTATGGCTACACCTTC. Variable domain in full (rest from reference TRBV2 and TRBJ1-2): EPEVTQTPSHQVTQMGQEVILRCVPISNHLYFYWYRQILGQKVEFLVSFYNNEISEKSEIFDDQFSVERPDGSNFTLKIRSTKLEDSAMYFCASREDRALMDYGYTFGSGTRLTVV.

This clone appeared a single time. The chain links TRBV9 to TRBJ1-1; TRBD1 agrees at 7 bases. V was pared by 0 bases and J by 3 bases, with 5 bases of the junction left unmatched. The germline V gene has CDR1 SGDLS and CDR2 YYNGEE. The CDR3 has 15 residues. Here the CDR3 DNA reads TGTGCCAGCAGCGTAGGACAGGGCTTGGACACTGAAGCTTTCTTT. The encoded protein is CASSVGQGLDTEAFF.

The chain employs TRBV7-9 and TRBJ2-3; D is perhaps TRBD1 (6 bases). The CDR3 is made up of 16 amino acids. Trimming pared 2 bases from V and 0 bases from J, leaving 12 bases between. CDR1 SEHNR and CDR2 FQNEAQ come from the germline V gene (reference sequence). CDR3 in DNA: TGTGCCAGCAGCTTAAGCAGGGGTGCTAGCACAGATACGCAGTATTTT. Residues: CASSLSRGASTDTQYF.

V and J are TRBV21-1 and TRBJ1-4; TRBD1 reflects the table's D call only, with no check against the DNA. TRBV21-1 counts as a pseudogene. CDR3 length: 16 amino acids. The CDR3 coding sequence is TGTGCCAGCAGCCCACCACAGGTTTCGACTAATGAAAAACTGTTTTTT. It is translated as CASSPPQVSTNEKLFF.

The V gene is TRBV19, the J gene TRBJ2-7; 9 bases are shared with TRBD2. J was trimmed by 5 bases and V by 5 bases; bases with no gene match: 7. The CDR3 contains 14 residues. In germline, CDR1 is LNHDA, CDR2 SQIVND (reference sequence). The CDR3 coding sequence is TGTGCCAGTAGTCCACCGGGACTAGCCCACGAGCAGTACTTC. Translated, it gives CASSPPGLAHEQYF.

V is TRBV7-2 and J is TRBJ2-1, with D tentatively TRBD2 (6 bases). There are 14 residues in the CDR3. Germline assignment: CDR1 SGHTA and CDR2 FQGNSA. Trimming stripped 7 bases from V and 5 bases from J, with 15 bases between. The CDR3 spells CASTVGSGNNEQFF. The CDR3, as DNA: TGTGCCAGCACCGTAGGTAGCGGAAACAATGAGCAGTTCTTC.

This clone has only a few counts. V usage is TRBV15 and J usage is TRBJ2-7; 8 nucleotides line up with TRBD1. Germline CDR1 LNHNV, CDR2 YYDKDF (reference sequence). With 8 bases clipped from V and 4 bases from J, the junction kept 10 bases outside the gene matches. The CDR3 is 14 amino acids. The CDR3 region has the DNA TGTGCCACCTCTGCCGGACAGGGTCTGTACGAGCAGTACTTC. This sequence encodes CATSAGQGLYEQYF.

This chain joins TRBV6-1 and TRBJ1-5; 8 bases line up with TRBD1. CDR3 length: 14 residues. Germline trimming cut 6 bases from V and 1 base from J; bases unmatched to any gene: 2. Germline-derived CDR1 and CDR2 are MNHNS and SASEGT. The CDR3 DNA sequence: TGTGCCAGCAGGGGGACAGGCAGCAATCAGCCCCAGCATTTT. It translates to CASRGTGSNQPQHF.

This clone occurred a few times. CDR3 protein: CASSVGDGLRGSGDGGYTF. The CDR3 DNA follows: TGTGCCAGCAGCGTTGGGGACGGCTTGCGCGGGAGTGGGGATGGGGGCTACACCTTC. The rearrangement links TRBV9 to TRBJ1-2; D is possibly TRBD1 (5 bases). This CDR3 has 19 residues. Per the germline V gene, CDR1 is SGDLS and CDR2 is YYNGEE. Trimming took 2 bases from V and 8 from J, leaving 31 bases between them.

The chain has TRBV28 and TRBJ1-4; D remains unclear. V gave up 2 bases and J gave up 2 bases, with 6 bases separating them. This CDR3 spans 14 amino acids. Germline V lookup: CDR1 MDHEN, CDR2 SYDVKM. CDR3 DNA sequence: TGTGCCAGCAGTTTAGAGGCGACTAATGAAAAACTGTTTTTT. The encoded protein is CASSLEATNEKLFF.

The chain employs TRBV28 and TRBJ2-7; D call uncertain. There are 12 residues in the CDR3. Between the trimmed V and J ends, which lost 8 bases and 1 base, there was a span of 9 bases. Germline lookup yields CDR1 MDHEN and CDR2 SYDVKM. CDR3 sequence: CASQDRSYEQYF. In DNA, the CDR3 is TGTGCCAGCCAGGATAGGTCCTACGAGCAGTACTTC. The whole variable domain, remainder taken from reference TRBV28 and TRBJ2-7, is DVKVTQSSRYLVKRTGEKVFLECVQDMDHENMFWYRQDPGLGLRLIYFSYDVKMKEKGDIPEGYSVSREKKERFSLILESASTNQTSMYLCASQDRSYEQYFGPGTRLTVT.

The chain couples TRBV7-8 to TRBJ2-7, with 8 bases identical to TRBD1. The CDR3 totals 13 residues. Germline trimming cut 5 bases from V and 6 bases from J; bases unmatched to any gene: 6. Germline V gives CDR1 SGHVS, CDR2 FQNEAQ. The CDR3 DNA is TGTGCCAGCAGCGCAAGGACAGGGCCCGAGCAGTACTTC. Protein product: CASSARTGPEQYF.

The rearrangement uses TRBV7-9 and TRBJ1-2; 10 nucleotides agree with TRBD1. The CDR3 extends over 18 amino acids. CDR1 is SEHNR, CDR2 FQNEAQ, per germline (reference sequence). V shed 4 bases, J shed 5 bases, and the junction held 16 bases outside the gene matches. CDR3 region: CASSSGTTGGVLGYGYTF. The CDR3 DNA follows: TGTGCCAGCAGCTCCGGAACGACAGGGGGCGTGCTTGGTTATGGCTACACCTTC.

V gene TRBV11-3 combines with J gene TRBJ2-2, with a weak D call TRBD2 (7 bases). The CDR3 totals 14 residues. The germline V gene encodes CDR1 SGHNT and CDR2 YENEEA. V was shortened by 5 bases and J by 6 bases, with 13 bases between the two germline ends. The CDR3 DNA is TGTGCCAGCAGCCCGAAGGGGGGGGCCGGGGAGCTGTTTTTT. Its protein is CASSPKGGAGELFF.

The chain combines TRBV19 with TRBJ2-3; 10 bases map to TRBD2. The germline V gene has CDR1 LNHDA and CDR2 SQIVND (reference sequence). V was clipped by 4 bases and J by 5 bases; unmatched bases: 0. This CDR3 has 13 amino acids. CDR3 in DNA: TGTGCCAGTAGTACTAGCGGGGGAGATACGCAGTATTTT. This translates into CASSTSGGDTQYF.

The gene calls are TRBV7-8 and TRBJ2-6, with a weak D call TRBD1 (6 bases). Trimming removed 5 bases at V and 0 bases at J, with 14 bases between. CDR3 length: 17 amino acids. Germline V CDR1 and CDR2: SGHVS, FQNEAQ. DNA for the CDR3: TGTGCCAGCAGCCCGAGGGGGATCCCCTCTGGGGCCAACGTCCTGACTTTC. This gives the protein CASSPRGIPSGANVLTF.

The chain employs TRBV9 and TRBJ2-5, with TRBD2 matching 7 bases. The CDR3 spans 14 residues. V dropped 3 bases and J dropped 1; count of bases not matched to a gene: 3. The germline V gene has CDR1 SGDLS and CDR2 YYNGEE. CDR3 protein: CASSGPGGQETQYF. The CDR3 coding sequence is TGTGCCAGCAGCGGCCCGGGGGGCCAAGAGACCCAGTACTTC.

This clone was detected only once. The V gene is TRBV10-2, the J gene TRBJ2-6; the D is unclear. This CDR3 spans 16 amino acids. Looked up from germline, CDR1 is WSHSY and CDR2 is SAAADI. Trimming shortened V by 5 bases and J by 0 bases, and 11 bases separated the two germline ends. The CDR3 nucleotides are TGCGCCAGCAGTTGGAGTACAAGCTCTGGGGCCAACGTCCTGACTTTC. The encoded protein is CASSWSTSSGANVLTF.

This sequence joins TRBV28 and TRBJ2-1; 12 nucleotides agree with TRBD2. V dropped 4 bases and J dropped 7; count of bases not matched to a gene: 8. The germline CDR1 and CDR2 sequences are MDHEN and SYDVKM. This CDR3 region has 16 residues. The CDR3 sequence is CASSSTSGRGLNEQFF. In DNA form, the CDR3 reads TGTGCCAGCAGTTCGACTAGCGGGAGAGGACTAAATGAGCAGTTCTTC.

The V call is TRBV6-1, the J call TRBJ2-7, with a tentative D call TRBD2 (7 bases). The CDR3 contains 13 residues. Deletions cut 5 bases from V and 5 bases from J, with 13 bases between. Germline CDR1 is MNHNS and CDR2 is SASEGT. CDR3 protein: CASSPSGGHEQYF. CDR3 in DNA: TGTGCCAGCAGTCCCTCCGGGGGGCACGAGCAGTACTTC.